This record concerns one T cell receptor beta chain sequence. Its cognate antigen is unknown. Expressed TCRB transcripts got sequenced, as all isolated RNA was reverse transcribed. Some clones are missing from TCRdb's copy, which holds only in-frame ones; the method was immunoSEQ multiplex PCR. The table includes over 150,000 clones, approximately 8% detected once. Trimming removed 5 bases from V and 4 bases from J; junction bases left unmatched: 9. This CDR3 comprises 16 residues. Germline V CDR1 and CDR2: SGHNT, YYREEE (reference sequence). This entry belongs to a study of beta chain features in type 1 diabetes. Points from the study as a whole: It was among patients, rather than healthy donors, that naive, central memory and Treg TCRB repertoires appeared more similar. The study found moderately but significantly shorter TCRB CDR3s in all four CD4+ subsets of Type 1 diabetes patients. Type 1 diabetes patients had fewer VDJ junction insertions and more deletions.

The V and J genes are TRBV5-4 and TRBJ2-2, with TRBD2 matching 9 bases. Sequencing was performed on central memory CD4+ T cells from blood. This TCR came from a man aged 18 to 30 with type 1 diabetes. The CDR3 reads CASSRNSGRSTGELFF. Here the CDR3 DNA reads TGTGCCAGCAGTCGTAATAGCGGGAGAAGCACCGGGGAGCTGTTTTTT.